These 13 T cell receptor beta chains share one sample of origin, sequenced in a study of blood T cell repertoires in COVID-19. Only in-frame clones appear in the TCRdb table, and some are missing; sequencing was by immunoSEQ multiplex PCR. The data contain fewer than 300,000 clones, about nine tenths of them singletons. The sequenced sample consisted of peripheral blood. The receptors stem from a woman aged 40 to 50 who had recovered from COVID-19.

This chain links TRBV4-2 with TRBJ2-5; D is unclear. Per germline, CDR1 LGHNA and CDR2 YNFKEQ. CDR3 size: 14 residues. V lost 0 bases, J lost 2 bases, and 7 bases lay in between. The CDR3 DNA sequence: TGTGCCAGCAGCCAAGACACCCTACAAGAGACCCAGTACTTC. It yields the protein CASSQDTLQETQYF.

The genes are TRBV5-1 and TRBJ1-1; D is possibly TRBD1 (5 bases). V was trimmed by 0 bases and J by 5 bases, leaving 14 bases between them. The CDR3 length is 15 residues. Germline V gene data show CDR1 as SGHRS and CDR2 as YFSETQ. The CDR3 spells CASSLAPGLWTEAFF. The CDR3 coding sequence is TGCGCCAGCAGCTTGGCCCCAGGGCTGTGGACTGAAGCTTTCTTT.

The rearrangement uses TRBV21-1 and TRBJ1-1; the table's D call TRBD1 went unverified against the DNA. TRBV21-1 is a pseudogene locus. This CDR3 comprises 17 residues. As DNA, the CDR3 is TGTGCCAGCAGCACTCCCGGGAGCACAGGGGGGGACACTGAAGCTTTCTTT. It yields the protein CASSTPGSTGGDTEAFF.

The chain has TRBV30 and TRBJ1-2, with 8 nucleotides matching TRBD1. Germline V gene data show CDR1 as GTSNPN and CDR2 as SVGIG (reference sequence). The CDR3 spans 15 residues. V lost 3 bases to trimming and J lost 1 base; unmatched junction nucleotides: 7. CDR3 protein: CAWSRTGPGNYGYTF. DNA of the CDR3: TGTGCCTGGAGCCGGACAGGGCCGGGTAACTATGGCTACACCTTC.

This rearrangement joins TRBV20-1 to TRBJ2-3; 8 nucleotides line up with TRBD2. Trimming cost V 3 bases and J 4 bases; bases outside gene matches: 6. The V gene's germline CDR1 is DFQATT and CDR2 SNEGSKA (reference sequence). The CDR3 runs 14 residues. CDR3: CSASQAGGSDTQYF. In DNA form, the CDR3 reads TGCAGTGCTAGTCAGGCGGGGGGTTCAGATACGCAGTATTTT.

The genes are TRBV6-5 and TRBJ2-7; 9 bases match TRBD1. Germline loops: CDR1 MNHEY, CDR2 SVGAGI. The CDR3 covers 14 residues. After removal of 6 bases from V and 4 bases from J, the junction contained 7 bases not matched to a gene. The CDR3 nucleotides read TGTGCCAGCAGCCGCGACAGGGGGAAATACGAGCAGTACTTC. It yields the protein CASSRDRGKYEQYF.

This clone was seen a few times. The sample has other DNA sequences that encode this CDR3 too. This chain joins TRBV7-2 and TRBJ2-5, with D possibly TRBD1 on 6 matching bases. Germline CDR1 is SGHTA and CDR2 is FQGNSA. The CDR3 covers 15 residues. With 0 bases removed from V and 5 bases from J, the gap between germline ends came to 13 bases. The CDR3 coding sequence is TGTGCCAGCAGCTTAGCGGGGGCGCGGGCGGAGACCCAGTACTTC. Translating gives CASSLAGARAETQYF.

The V and J genes are TRBV23-1 and TRBJ2-1; no clear D gene. TRBV23-1 has ORF status, its function being uncertain. V dropped 2 bases and J dropped 6 bases, with 14 bases sitting between them. The CDR3 runs to 15 residues. Here the CDR3 reads CASSQGRRPCNEQFF. As DNA, the CDR3 is TGCGCCAGCAGTCAAGGGCGACGTCCCTGCAATGAGCAGTTCTTC.

The J gene is TRBJ1-4, the V gene TRBV3-1 (or the pseudogene TRBV3-2); 9 bases fit TRBD1. The V gene's germline CDR1 is LGHDT and CDR2 YNNKEL (reference sequence). The CDR3 length is 15 residues. Trimming took 4 bases from V and 7 from J; bases not matched to a gene: 7. The CDR3, as DNA: TGTGCCAGCAGCCTTGTGGACAGGGGAGGTGAAAAACTGTTTTTT. It translates to CASSLVDRGGEKLFF.

A single count supports this clone. The chain couples TRBV19 to TRBJ2-7; D remains ambiguous. The CDR3 is 14 residues long. Germline V gene sequence: CDR1 LNHDA, CDR2 SQIVND (reference sequence). With 6 bases removed from V and 2 bases from J, the gap between germline ends came to 14 bases. In nucleotides, the CDR3 is TGTGCCAGTAGCCCCGTTGGTGGAGCCTACGAGCAGTACTTC. It specifies CASSPVGGAYEQYF.

The chain is built from TRBV5-8 and TRBJ1-1; perhaps TRBD1 as D (6 bases). Trimming pared 2 bases from V and 4 bases from J, leaving 18 bases between. This CDR3 has 16 amino acids. Germline V gene lookup returns CDR1 SGHTS and CDR2 YDEGEE. The CDR3 is CASSFLLGGAGTEAFF. The CDR3 region has the DNA TGTGCCAGCAGCTTCTTGTTGGGGGGGGCTGGCACTGAAGCTTTCTTT.

V and J are TRBV7-8 and TRBJ1-2; 7 bases line up with TRBD1. Germline V gives CDR1 SGHVS, CDR2 FQNEAQ. The ends lost 5 bases at V and 3 bases at J; junction bases unmatched: 3. The length of the CDR3 is 13 residues. CDR3 sequence: CASSPGQHYGYTF. In DNA, the CDR3 is TGTGCCAGCAGCCCGGGACAGCACTATGGCTACACCTTC. Filled out from reference TRBV7-8 and TRBJ1-2, the complete variable domain reads GAGVSQSPRYKVAKRGQDVALRCDPISGHVSLFWYQQALGQGPEFLTYFQNEAQLDKSGLPSDRFFAERPEGSVSTLKIQRTQQEDSAVYLCASSPGQHYGYTFGSGTRLTVV.

The rearrangement uses TRBV6-6 and TRBJ2-7; perhaps TRBD2 as D (6 bases). V was clipped by 2 bases and J by 0 bases, with 11 bases between them. This CDR3 spans 15 amino acids. Germline values: CDR1 MNHNY, CDR2 SVGAGI (reference sequence). Here the CDR3 DNA reads TGTGCCAGCAGTTACCTTGGGGGGAGCTCCTACGAGCAGTACTTC. It is translated as CASSYLGGSSYEQYF.